This passage covers 26 T cell receptor beta chains from one sample sequenced in a study of cytomegalovirus exposure and HLA in healthy donors. Researchers ran the PCR with 60 Vbeta and 13 Jbeta primers. The table came from immunoSEQ multiplex PCR; TCRdb's copy has only in-frame clones and leaves some out. This repertoire shows approximately 150,000 clones, approximately 84% found once; its top ten account for approximately 1.2%. Sequencing used PBMCs. These receptors originate from a man aged 50 to 60 in good health and CMV-seropositive.

The genes are TRBV2 and TRBJ1-4, with TRBD1 matching 7 bases. The CDR3 covers 14 residues. Germline V lookup: CDR1 SNHLY, CDR2 FYNNEI. The junction had 3 bases not matched to a gene; V was cut back by 5 bases and J by 3 bases. The CDR3 loop is CASSTGTANEKLFF. CDR3 DNA: TGTGCCAGCAGTACCGGGACAGCTAATGAAAAACTGTTTTTT.

Concerning this clone itself: This sample includes further DNA sequences coding for the same CDR3. This chain links TRBV11-2 with TRBJ2-7, with TRBD1 matching over 7 bases. Trimming cost V 5 bases and J 1 base; bases outside gene matches: 17. Germline lookup yields CDR1 SGHAT and CDR2 FQNNGV. The CDR3 is made up of 18 amino acids. CDR3 nucleotides: TGTGCCAGCAGCCCCCGAACACAAGGACAGGCTAGGTCCTACGAGCAGTACTTC. Translated, it gives CASSPRTQGQARSYEQYF.

The chain couples TRBV29-1 to TRBJ2-7, with a possible D match to TRBD2 (5 bases). This CDR3 spans 12 amino acids. CDR1 is SQVTM, CDR2 ANQGSEA, per germline. V was pared by 3 bases and J by 6 bases, with 12 bases between. The CDR3 spells CSVEGPAGEQYF. CDR3 DNA sequence: TGCAGCGTTGAGGGCCCGGCGGGCGAGCAGTACTTC.

This rearrangement joins TRBV4-1 to TRBJ1-3, with D maybe TRBD1 (5 bases). The CDR3 totals 15 residues. Per germline, CDR1 MGHRA and CDR2 YSYEKL. Deletions cut 0 bases from V and 4 bases from J, with 10 bases between. CDR3 region: CASSQDWGVGNTIYF. CDR3 DNA sequence: TGCGCCAGCAGCCAAGATTGGGGGGTGGGAAACACCATATATTTT.

This chain joins TRBV30 and TRBJ2-1, with D tentatively TRBD2 (6 bases). V lost 0 bases to trimming and J lost 8 bases, with 8 bases between them. This CDR3 comprises 12 residues. CDR1 is GTSNPN, CDR2 SVGIG, per germline (reference sequence). In DNA form, the CDR3 reads TGTGCCTGGAGTGTGGGAGGCTATGAGCAGTTCTTC. Its translation: CAWSVGGYEQFF.

This chain links TRBV9 with TRBJ2-7, with TRBD2 as a possible D gene (5 bases). Germline CDR1 SGDLS, CDR2 YYNGEE. The length of the CDR3 is 15 residues. With 5 bases removed from V and 1 base from J, the gap between germline ends came to 16 bases. The CDR3 region has the DNA TGTGCCAGCAGTCCTTTCGCGGGTGGGTCCTACGAGCAGTACTTC. It is translated as CASSPFAGGSYEQYF.

The V call is TRBV7-6, the J call TRBJ2-7, with D unresolved. This CDR3 is 13 amino acids long. The germline V gene has CDR1 SGHVS and CDR2 FNYEAQ. Trimming cost V 5 bases and J 6 bases, with 14 bases left between them. The CDR3 nucleotides are TGTGCCAGCAGCCCCCCCGGGTCCCGCGAGCAGTACTTC. It is translated as CASSPPGSREQYF.

J is TRBJ1-1 and V is TRBV19, with 7 bases identical to TRBD1. The CDR3 is 15 amino acids. The trim removed 6 bases at V and 12 bases at J, leaving 19 bases unmatched. CDR1 and CDR2 from the germline V gene are LNHDA and SQIVND (reference sequence). CDR3 coding DNA: TGTGCCAGTAGACCTATGGGGGACAGACCTTATAGGACTTTCTTT. This sequence encodes CASRPMGDRPYRTFF.

The chain combines TRBV5-6 with TRBJ2-5, with 8 bases lining up with TRBD1. The germline V gene encodes CDR1 SGHDT and CDR2 YYEEEE. After removal of 5 bases from V and 4 bases from J, the junction contained 4 bases not matched to a gene. The length of the CDR3 is 13 residues. CDR3 protein: CASSRRGRETQYF. In DNA form, the CDR3 reads TGTGCCAGCAGTCGCAGGGGGCGAGAGACCCAGTACTTC. Full variable domain (remainder filled in from reference TRBV5-6 and TRBJ2-5): DAGVTQSPTHLIKTRGQQVTLRCSPKSGHDTVSWYQQALGQGPQFIFQYYEEEERQRGNFPDRFSGHQFPNYSSELNVNALLLGDSALYLCASSRRGRETQYFGPGTRLLVL.

The V and J genes are TRBV6-5 and TRBJ2-5; D is uncertain. CDR1 and CDR2 from the germline V gene are MNHEY and SVGAGI. Trimming cost V 4 bases and J 5 bases, with 11 bases left between them. This CDR3 has 13 amino acids. The CDR3 protein is CASSSRRSETQYF. The CDR3, as DNA: TGTGCCAGCAGTTCACGGCGGTCGGAGACCCAGTACTTC.

The chain recombines TRBV5-4 with TRBJ1-2, with D hard to call. The CDR3 loop spans 12 amino acids. CDR1 SGHNT and CDR2 YYREEE come from the germline V gene (reference sequence). V lost 3 bases and J 4 bases, leaving 7 bases between the germline ends. The CDR3 is CASSSSSYGYTF. The CDR3 DNA reads TGTGCCAGCAGCTCGAGTTCCTATGGCTACACCTTC. The full variable domain, completed using reference TRBV5-4 and TRBJ1-2, is ETGVTQSPTHLIKTRGQQVTLRCSSQSGHNTVSWYQQALGQGPQFIFQYYREEENGRGNFPPRFSGLQFPNYSSELNVNALELDDSALYLCASSSSSYGYTFGSGTRLTVV.

The chain is built from TRBV5-1 and TRBJ2-7; TRBD1 is a possible D gene (6 bases). Per the germline V gene, CDR1 is SGHRS and CDR2 is YFSETQ. The CDR3 length is 13 residues. Trimming took off 0 bases at V and 10 bases at J, with 14 bases between the two ends. The CDR3: CASSLALAGEQYF. In nucleotides, the CDR3 is TGCGCCAGCAGCTTGGCCCTGGCAGGGGAACAGTACTTC.

The chain recombines TRBV5-1 with TRBJ1-1; possibly TRBD1 for D (6 bases). The CDR3 runs to 14 residues. Germline assignment: CDR1 SGHRS and CDR2 YFSETQ. V shed 5 bases and J shed 7 bases, with 18 bases lying between them. The CDR3 nucleotides read TGCGCCAGCAGGGGGGAGGGGGGGCGTTTTGAAGCTTTCTTT. Amino acid sequence: CASRGEGGRFEAFF.

V gene TRBV7-6 combines with J gene TRBJ2-2; 8 nucleotides agree with TRBD2. Losses at the gene ends were 5 bases for V and 7 bases for J; bases not matched to a gene: 9. Germline lookup yields CDR1 SGHVS and CDR2 FNYEAQ. This CDR3 has 15 residues. The CDR3 region has the DNA TGTGCCAGCAGCCGCACCGGGACTAGTAGCGGGGAGCTGTTTTTT. Translating gives CASSRTGTSSGELFF.

The chain is built from TRBV6-4 and TRBJ2-1; tentatively, D is TRBD2 (6 bases). Germline CDR1 is MRHNA and CDR2 is SNTAGT. This CDR3 is 14 amino acids long. V lost 5 bases and J 6 bases, leaving 14 bases between the germline ends. The CDR3 nucleotides read TGTGCCAGCAGTCCCTCGGGAGAATCCAATGAGCAGTTCTTC. Encoded protein: CASSPSGESNEQFF.

This chain links TRBV7-8 with TRBJ2-2; D might be TRBD2 (7 bases). The CDR3 spans 20 residues. V was pared by 4 bases and J by 0 bases, with 24 bases between. From germline, CDR1 is SGHVS and CDR2 FQNEAQ. The CDR3 here is CASSSTRGPTYLTNTGELFF. Here the CDR3 DNA reads TGTGCCAGCAGCTCCACGCGGGGGCCTACCTACCTCACGAACACCGGGGAGCTGTTTTTT. The full variable domain, with the rest looked up from reference TRBV7-8 and TRBJ2-2, is GAGVSQSPRYKVAKRGQDVALRCDPISGHVSLFWYQQALGQGPEFLTYFQNEAQLDKSGLPSDRFFAERPEGSVSTLKIQRTQQEDSAVYLCASSSTRGPTYLTNTGELFFGEGSRLTVL.

The rearrangement joins TRBV5-1 to TRBJ2-5; D may be TRBD1 (5 bases). The J call is in doubt because the DNA end fits TRBJ2-7 better. The V gene's germline CDR1 is SGHRS and CDR2 YFSETQ. CDR3 size: 15 residues. The CDR3, as DNA: TGCGCCAGCAGCTTGGGGGGCGGAGACGGCTACGAGCAGTACTTC. It translates to CASSLGGGDGYEQYF.

This clone was counted between two and nine times. CDR3 in DNA: TGTGCCACCAAACCCGGGGGGGGATCTCCTGGGGCCAACGTCCTGACTTTC. Amino acid sequence: CATKPGGGSPGANVLTF. The chain combines TRBV15 with TRBJ2-6, with 8 bases aligning to TRBD2. The V gene end was trimmed by 7 bases and the J gene end by 2 bases; junction bases not matched to a gene: 10. CDR3 length: 17 amino acids. The germline V gene has CDR1 LNHNV and CDR2 YYDKDF (reference sequence).

With regard to this clone: Relative to the germline gene, one junction end is altered; a read error may explain this. CDR3 bases: TGTGCTAGCAGCCAGGGGGGCGGGGGGGCCCACGAGACCCAGTACTTC. It encodes CASSQGGGGAHETQYF. The chain has TRBV7-7 and TRBJ2-5; 9 bases are a match to TRBD2. CDR3 length equals 16 residues. Germline CDR1 reads SSHAT; CDR2 reads FNYEAQ (reference sequence). Using reference TRBV7-7 and TRBJ2-5 for the parts outside the CDR3, the full variable domain is GAGVSQSPRYKVTKRGQDVTLRCDPISSHATLYWYQQALGQGPEFLTYFNYEAQPDKSGLPSDRFSAERPEGSISTLTIQRTEQRDSAMYRCASSQGGGGAHETQYFGPGTRLLVL.

The chain recombines TRBV11-2 with TRBJ1-2; 7 positions match TRBD1. V was pared by 7 bases and J by 8 bases, with 10 bases of the junction left unmatched. Germline CDR1 is SGHAT and CDR2 is FQNNGV. The CDR3 runs to 13 residues. CDR3 in amino acids: CASTPTGSPGYTF. The CDR3 DNA follows: TGTGCCAGCACCCCGACAGGGTCGCCCGGCTACACCTTC.

This clone has just a few counts. The rearrangement joins TRBV7-6 to TRBJ1-3; TRBD1 aligns across 7 bases. This CDR3 has 17 amino acids. Germline V gene sequence: CDR1 SGHVS, CDR2 FNYEAQ. V lost 5 bases to trimming and J lost 0 bases; unmatched junction nucleotides: 10. Here the CDR3 DNA reads TGTGCCAGCAGCCCAAAGGGGACAGCTCACTCTGGAAACACCATATATTTT. It is translated as CASSPKGTAHSGNTIYF.

The chain links TRBV21-1 to TRBJ2-7; TRBD1 reflects the table's D call only, with no check against the DNA. TRBV21-1 is a listed pseudogene. The CDR3 runs to 16 residues. CDR3 nucleotides: TGTGCCAGCAGTATACGGGACAGGGCAAGCTCCTACGAGCAGTACTTC. Translating it yields CASSIRDRASSYEQYF.

CDR3 bases: TGTGCCACTACAGCTTTCTCTGGAAACACCATATATTTT. It is translated as CATTAFSGNTIYF. The chain joins TRBV25-1 to TRBJ1-3; D not certain. This CDR3 has 13 amino acids. The germline V gene encodes CDR1 MGHDK and CDR2 SYGVNS. The germline V and J ends were trimmed by 10 bases and 0 bases, with 10 bases remaining between them.

This chain joins TRBV7-6 and TRBJ1-1, with 8 bases identical to TRBD1. Germline CDR1 and CDR2: SGHVS and FNYEAQ. V gave up 5 bases and J gave up 10 bases; unmatched junction bases: 12. The CDR3 length is 14 residues. The CDR3 coding sequence is TGTGCCAGCAGCCTGGACAGGGACGTATCGCCAGCTTTCTTT. The encoded protein is CASSLDRDVSPAFF. Complete variable domain (other parts from reference TRBV7-6 and TRBJ1-1): GAGVSQSPRYKVTKRGQDVALRCDPISGHVSLYWYRQALGQGPEFLTYFNYEAQQDKSGLPNDRFSAERPEGSISTLTIQRTEQRDSAMYRCASSLDRDVSPAFFGQGTRLTVV.

The chain joins TRBV2 to TRBJ2-7, with TRBD2 identical over 13 bases. Germline loops: CDR1 SNHLY, CDR2 FYNNEI. J gave up 2 bases and V 7 bases, and 14 bases lay outside the gene matches. The CDR3 is made up of 18 amino acids. The CDR3 coding sequence is TGTGCCAGCATTCCCATCGCCGGGACTAGCGGGAAGGCCTACGAGCAGTACTTC. It encodes CASIPIAGTSGKAYEQYF.

This chain uses TRBV4-2 with TRBJ1-3; no reliable D call. Germline V CDR1 and CDR2: LGHNA, YNFKEQ. V lost 4 bases and J lost 0, with 13 bases in between. CDR3 length: 16 residues. As DNA, the CDR3 is TGTGCCAGCAGCCTTAGCGGTGGCCCCTCTGGAAACACCATATATTTT. This encodes CASSLSGGPSGNTIYF.